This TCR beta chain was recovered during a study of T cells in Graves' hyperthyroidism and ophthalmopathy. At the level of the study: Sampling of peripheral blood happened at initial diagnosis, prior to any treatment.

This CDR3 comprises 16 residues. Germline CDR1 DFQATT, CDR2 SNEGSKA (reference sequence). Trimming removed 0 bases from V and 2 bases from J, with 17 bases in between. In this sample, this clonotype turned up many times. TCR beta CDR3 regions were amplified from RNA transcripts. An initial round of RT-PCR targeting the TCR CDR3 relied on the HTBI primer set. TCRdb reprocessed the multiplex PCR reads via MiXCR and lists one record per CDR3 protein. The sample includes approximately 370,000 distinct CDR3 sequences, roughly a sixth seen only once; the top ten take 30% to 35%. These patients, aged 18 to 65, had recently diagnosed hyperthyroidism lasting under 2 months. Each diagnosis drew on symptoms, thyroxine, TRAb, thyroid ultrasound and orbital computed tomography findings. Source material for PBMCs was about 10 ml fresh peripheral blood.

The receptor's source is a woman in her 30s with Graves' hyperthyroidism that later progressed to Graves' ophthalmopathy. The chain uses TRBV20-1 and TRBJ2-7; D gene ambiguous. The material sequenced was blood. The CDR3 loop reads CSARDLRFTFTYEQYF. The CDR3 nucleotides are TGCAGTGCTAGAGATCTTCGCTTCACCTTCACCTACGAGCAGTACTTC.